This passage covers 27 T cell receptor beta chains from one sample sequenced in a study of blood T cell repertoires in COVID-19. Sequencing used immunoSEQ multiplex PCR; TCRdb keeps in-frame clones, though not all of them. Of around 240,000 clones listed, almost 85% are singletons. The sequenced sample consisted of peripheral blood. The receptors here all came from a woman over 75 with acute or convalescent COVID-19.

V gene TRBV27 combines with J gene TRBJ2-3; TRBD1 matches 10 bases. Unmatched junction bases numbered 5, after V lost 8 bases and J lost 0 bases. Germline assignment: CDR1 MNHEY and CDR2 SMNVEV (reference sequence). The CDR3 totals 15 residues. The CDR3 reads CASSGQGTSTDTQYF. CDR3 DNA: TGTGCCAGCTCGGGACAGGGGACGAGCACAGATACGCAGTATTTT.

This clone showed up just once. The V gene is TRBV9, the J gene TRBJ1-1; the match to TRBD1 covers 12 bases. This CDR3 is 16 amino acids long. V was pared by 3 bases and J by 7 bases, with 10 bases of the junction left unmatched. CDR1 is SGDLS and CDR2 is YYNGEE in the germline V gene. In DNA, the CDR3 is TGTGCCAGCAGCGGAGCCCGGGACAGGGGGCTAGGTGAAGCTTTCTTT. The encoded protein is CASSGARDRGLGEAFF.

This chain connects TRBV7-6 to TRBJ2-7; D ambiguous. Per the germline V gene, CDR1 is SGHVS and CDR2 is FNYEAQ. V dropped 1 base and J dropped 3 bases, with 7 bases sitting between them. The CDR3 runs to 13 residues. CDR3 residues: CASSLGPSYEQYF. The CDR3 DNA is TGTGCCAGCAGCTTAGGTCCCAGCTACGAGCAGTACTTC.

Only a few counts were recorded for this clone. This sequence joins TRBV5-1 and TRBJ2-1; no clear D gene. CDR1 is SGHRS and CDR2 is YFSETQ in the germline V gene. The CDR3 has 12 amino acids. V lost 0 bases, J lost 9 bases, and 7 bases lay in between. CDR3 protein: CASSLGYGEQFF. CDR3 nucleotides: TGCGCCAGCAGCTTGGGGTACGGTGAGCAGTTCTTC.

The chain combines TRBV6-5 with TRBJ1-2, with D hard to call. The CDR3 extends over 15 amino acids. V lost 7 bases, J lost 0 bases, and 15 bases lay in between. Germline lookup yields CDR1 MNHEY and CDR2 SVGAGI. The CDR3 reads CASNVDSVSNYGYTF. The CDR3, as DNA: TGTGCCAGCAACGTAGACTCAGTTTCTAACTATGGCTACACCTTC.

The rearrangement joins TRBV6-2 or TRBV6-3 to TRBJ2-6; 11 bases line up with TRBD2. The CDR3 consists of 18 residues. V shed 0 bases, J shed 3 bases, and the junction held 4 bases outside the gene matches. CDR1 and CDR2 (germline): MNHEY, SVGEGT. The CDR3 bases are TGTGCCAGCAGTTACTCTAGCGGGGGGGCCAGTGGGGCCAACGTCCTGACTTTC. Amino acids: CASSYSSGGASGANVLTF.

This clone was counted once. This chain links TRBV5-1 with TRBJ2-3; 9 bases are a match to TRBD2. V lost 4 bases, J lost 4 bases, and 7 bases stayed unmatched. This CDR3 is 15 amino acids long. Germline loops: CDR1 SGHRS, CDR2 YFSETQ. For the CDR3, the DNA is TGCGCCAGCAGCACAGCTAGCGGGGCCTCAGATACGCAGTATTTT. It translates to CASSTASGASDTQYF.

This chain uses TRBV23-1 with TRBJ1-2, with D unresolved. TRBV23-1 is filed as an ORF, its function uncertain. The CDR3 has 12 amino acids. Trimming removed 4 bases from V and 3 bases from J, with 6 bases in between. CDR3: CASSPSYYGYTF. The CDR3 nucleotides are TGCGCCAGCAGTCCTTCCTACTATGGCTACACCTTC.

This clone showed up just a few times. The rearrangement uses TRBV7-9 and TRBJ2-3, with 10 bases identical to TRBD2. Trimming at V came to 1 base and at J to 5 bases, leaving 3 bases not matched to a gene. The length of the CDR3 is 15 residues. The germline CDR1 and CDR2 sequences are SEHNR and FQNEAQ (reference sequence). Written as DNA, the CDR3 is TGTGCCAGCAGCTTAGTGTCTAGCGGGAGAGATACGCAGTATTTT. Its protein is CASSLVSSGRDTQYF.

The rearrangement links TRBV5-1 to TRBJ2-7, with TRBD1 identical over 8 bases. The CDR3 runs to 15 residues. Per the germline V gene, CDR1 is SGHRS and CDR2 is YFSETQ. J gave up 7 bases and V 1 base, and 10 bases lay outside the gene matches. The CDR3 is CASSLNRGTRSEQYF. The CDR3 nucleotides read TGCGCCAGCAGCTTGAACAGGGGGACCAGGTCTGAGCAGTACTTC. The whole variable domain, remainder taken from reference TRBV5-1 and TRBJ2-7, is KAGVTQTPRYLIKTRGQQVTLSCSPISGHRSVSWYQQTPGQGLQFLFEYFSETQRNKGNFPGRFSGRQFSNSRSEMNVSTLELGDSALYLCASSLNRGTRSEQYFGPGTRLTVT.

The V gene is TRBV6-1, the J gene TRBJ1-6, with D uncertain. The V gene lost 3 bases and the J gene lost 6 bases, with 3 bases spanning the gap. Germline V lookup: CDR1 MNHNS, CDR2 SASEGT. This CDR3 is built from 12 residues. The CDR3: CASSESNSPLHF. In nucleotides, the CDR3 is TGTGCCAGCAGTGAGAGTAATTCACCCCTCCACTTT.

This clone appeared a few times. The chain recombines TRBV24-1 with TRBJ1-1, with TRBD1 identical over 7 bases. With V trimmed by 4 bases and J by 10 bases, 5 bases remained unmatched. The CDR3 loop spans 12 amino acids. Looked up from germline, CDR1 is KGHDR and CDR2 is SFDVKD. The CDR3, as DNA: TGTGCCACCAGTGAGAATACAGGGGTAGCTTTCTTT. This translates into CATSENTGVAFF.

This rearrangement joins TRBV7-2 to TRBJ2-5; 7 nucleotides align to TRBD1. The CDR3 runs 14 residues. Germline V gene lookup returns CDR1 SGHTA and CDR2 FQGNSA. V was pared by 3 bases and J by 7 bases, with 8 bases of the junction left unmatched. The CDR3 coding sequence is TGTGCCAGCAGCTTGGACAGGTCTGGAAGGACCCAGTACTTC. Protein product: CASSLDRSGRTQYF.

The V and J genes are TRBV5-6 and TRBJ2-6; D call uncertain. The CDR3 contains 16 residues. The V gene's germline CDR1 is SGHDT and CDR2 YYEEEE. Trimming shortened V by 4 bases and J by 2 bases, and 13 bases separated the two germline ends. The CDR3: CASSPIGETGANVLTF. The DNA for the CDR3 is TGTGCCAGCAGCCCTATTGGAGAAACTGGGGCCAACGTCCTGACTTTC.

The rearrangement uses TRBV2 and TRBJ1-1; D may be TRBD1 (6 bases). Trimming stripped 6 bases from V and 2 bases from J, with 13 bases between. The germline gives CDR1 SNHLY, CDR2 FYNNEI. The CDR3 spans 14 residues. The CDR3 here is CASSLQGPNTEAFF. The CDR3 region has the DNA TGTGCCAGCAGCCTACAGGGACCCAACACTGAAGCTTTCTTT.

In DNA, the CDR3 is TGTGCCAGCAGTCCCGGACTAGCGGGGGGGGCCGGTACCGGGGAGCTGTTTTTT. Its translation is CASSPGLAGGAGTGELFF. The J gene is TRBJ2-2, the V gene TRBV6-6; 15 positions match TRBD2. The CDR3 is made up of 18 amino acids. Germline trimming cut 5 bases from V and 5 bases from J; bases unmatched to any gene: 9. In germline, CDR1 is MNHNY, CDR2 SVGAGI (reference sequence).

This sequence joins TRBV6-6 and TRBJ2-7; tentatively, D is TRBD1 (6 bases). The CDR3 is 11 amino acids. Germline-derived CDR1 and CDR2 are MNHNY and SVGAGI (reference sequence). Trimming took off 7 bases at V and 3 bases at J, with 7 bases between the two ends. The CDR3 spells CASTRGYEQYF. The CDR3 DNA sequence: TGTGCCAGCACCAGGGGCTACGAGCAGTACTTC.

This clone occurred a few times. The genes are TRBV29-1 and TRBJ1-1; 10 positions match TRBD1. Trimming removed 6 bases from V and 2 bases from J; junction bases left unmatched: 15. Germline-derived CDR1 and CDR2 are SQVTM and ANQGSEA. This CDR3 is built from 17 residues. CDR3 sequence: CSVESAMTGGINTEAFF. The CDR3 nucleotides are TGCAGCGTCGAAAGCGCAATGACAGGGGGCATCAACACTGAAGCTTTCTTT. Looking up the rest from reference TRBV29-1 and TRBJ1-1 gives the full variable domain: SAVISQKPSRDICQRGTSLTIQCQVDSQVTMMFWYRQQPGQSLTLIATANQGSEATYESGFVIDKFPISRPNLTFSTLTVSNMSPEDSSIYLCSVESAMTGGINTEAFFGQGTRLTVV.

The genes are TRBV7-9 and TRBJ2-1; tentatively, D is TRBD2 (5 bases). There are 14 residues in the CDR3. CDR1 is SEHNR, CDR2 FQNEAQ, per germline (reference sequence). V was cut by 4 bases and J by 6 bases, with 13 bases left in between. CDR3 loop: CASSSPGLGNEQFF. For the CDR3, the DNA is TGTGCCAGCAGCTCGCCCGGACTGGGCAATGAGCAGTTCTTC.

The CDR3 sequence is CASSPTGGSYGYTF. In nucleotides, the CDR3 is TGTGCCAGTAGTCCTACAGGGGGCAGTTATGGCTACACCTTC. This rearrangement joins TRBV19 to TRBJ1-2; TRBD1 agrees at 9 bases. Unmatched junction bases numbered 6, after V lost 5 bases and J lost 5 bases. The CDR3 sequence is 14 residues long. CDR1 and CDR2 (germline): LNHDA, SQIVND (reference sequence).

The rearrangement joins TRBV5-4 to TRBJ2-7, with D possibly TRBD2 on 5 matching bases. CDR3 size: 12 residues. Germline V CDR1 and CDR2: SGHNT, YYREEE (reference sequence). Trimming removed 2 bases from V and 6 bases from J, with 9 bases in between. The CDR3 loop reads CASSLSGIEQYF. Written as DNA, the CDR3 is TGTGCCAGCAGCTTATCGGGGATCGAGCAGTACTTC.

The V and J genes are TRBV27 and TRBJ2-1, with TRBD1 matching over 10 bases. The ends lost 4 bases at V and 0 bases at J; junction bases unmatched: 9. CDR3 length: 18 residues. The germline V gene encodes CDR1 MNHEY and CDR2 SMNVEV (reference sequence). The DNA of the CDR3 is TGTGCCAGCAGTTCCTACGGACAGGGGGTAAGCTCCTACAATGAGCAGTTCTTC. It is translated as CASSSYGQGVSSYNEQFF.

The chain carries TRBV28 and TRBJ1-1; 10 positions agree with TRBD1. The CDR3 length is 18 residues. Germline assignment: CDR1 MDHEN and CDR2 SYDVKM. The trim removed 4 bases at V and 5 bases at J, leaving 16 bases unmatched. CDR3 DNA sequence: TGTGCCAGCAGTTCCCCGGGGGACAGGGGATTCTTTGGGACTGAAGCTTTCTTT. Its translation: CASSSPGDRGFFGTEAFF.

This chain uses TRBV7-2 with TRBJ1-6; 7 bases match TRBD1. From germline, CDR1 is SGHTA and CDR2 FQGNSA. The CDR3 runs to 15 residues. J gave up 13 bases and V 2 bases, and 11 bases lay outside the gene matches. In DNA, the CDR3 is TGTGCCAGCAGCTTATCGCAGGGGGTCTCCACGCCCCTCCACTTT. This translates into CASSLSQGVSTPLHF.

The V gene is TRBV25-1, the J gene TRBJ2-1, with TRBD2 matching 7 bases. Per the germline V gene, CDR1 is MGHDK and CDR2 is SYGVNS. Unmatched junction bases numbered 12, after V lost 3 bases and J lost 10 bases. The CDR3 is 15 amino acids. DNA for the CDR3: TGTGCCAGCAGTGACAGCGGGGCATTACATTGGGAGCAGTTCTTC. Amino acids: CASSDSGALHWEQFF. Complete variable domain (other parts from reference TRBV25-1 and TRBJ2-1): EADIYQTPRYLVIGTGKKITLECSQTMGHDKMYWYQQDPGMELHLIHYSYGVNSTEKGDLSSESTVSRIRTEHFPLTLESARPSHTSQYLCASSDSGALHWEQFFGPGTRLTVL.

The chain carries TRBV14 and TRBJ2-2, with 7 bases fitting TRBD1. Germline CDR1 SGHDN, CDR2 FVKESK. The CDR3 extends over 17 amino acids. V gave up 4 bases and J gave up 4 bases; unmatched junction bases: 12. In DNA form, the CDR3 reads TGTGCCAGCAGCCTACAGGACAGGCCACCGAGCACCGGGGAGCTGTTTTTT. It is translated as CASSLQDRPPSTGELFF.

The table lists this clone with a few counts. J is TRBJ1-6 and V is TRBV2; maybe TRBD1 (5 bases). The CDR3 has 12 residues. V was pared by 10 bases and J by 9 bases, with 13 bases between. CDR1 SNHLY and CDR2 FYNNEI come from the germline V gene. CDR3: CANKDNLSPLHF. In nucleotides, the CDR3 is TGTGCCAACAAGGACAACCTTTCACCCCTCCACTTT.